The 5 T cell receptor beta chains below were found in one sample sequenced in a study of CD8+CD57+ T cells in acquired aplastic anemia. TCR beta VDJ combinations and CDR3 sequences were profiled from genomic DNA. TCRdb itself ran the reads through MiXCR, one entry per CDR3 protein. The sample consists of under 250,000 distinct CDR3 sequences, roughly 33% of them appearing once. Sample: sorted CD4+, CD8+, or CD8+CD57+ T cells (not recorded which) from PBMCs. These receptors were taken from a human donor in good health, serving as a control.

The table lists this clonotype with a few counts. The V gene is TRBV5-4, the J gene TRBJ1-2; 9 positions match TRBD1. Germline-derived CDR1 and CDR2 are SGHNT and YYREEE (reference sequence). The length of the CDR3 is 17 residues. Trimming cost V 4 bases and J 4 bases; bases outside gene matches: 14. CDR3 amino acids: CASSPGTGLPSPYGYTF. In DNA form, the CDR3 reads TGTGCCAGCAGCCCCGGGACAGGGCTACCCTCTCCCTATGGCTACACCTTC.

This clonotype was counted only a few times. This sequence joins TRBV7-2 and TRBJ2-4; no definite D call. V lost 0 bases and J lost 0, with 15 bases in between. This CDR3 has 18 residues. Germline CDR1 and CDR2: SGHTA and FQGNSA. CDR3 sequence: CASSLAYEAPLAKNIQYF. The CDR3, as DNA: TGTGCCAGCAGCTTAGCGTACGAGGCACCATTAGCCAAAAACATTCAGTACTTC.

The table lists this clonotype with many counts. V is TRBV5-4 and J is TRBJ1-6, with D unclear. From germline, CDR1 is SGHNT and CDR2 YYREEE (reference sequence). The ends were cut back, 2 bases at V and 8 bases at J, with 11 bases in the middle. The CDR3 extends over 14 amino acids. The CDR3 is CASSLQNRDSPLHF. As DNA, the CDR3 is TGTGCCAGCAGCTTACAGAATAGGGATTCACCCCTCCACTTT.

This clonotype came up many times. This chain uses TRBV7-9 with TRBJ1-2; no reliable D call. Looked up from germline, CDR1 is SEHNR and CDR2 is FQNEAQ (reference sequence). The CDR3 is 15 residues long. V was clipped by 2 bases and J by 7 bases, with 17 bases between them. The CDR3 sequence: CASSLNTQRAGGYTF. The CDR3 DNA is TGTGCCAGCAGCTTAAATACACAGAGAGCGGGTGGCTACACCTTC.

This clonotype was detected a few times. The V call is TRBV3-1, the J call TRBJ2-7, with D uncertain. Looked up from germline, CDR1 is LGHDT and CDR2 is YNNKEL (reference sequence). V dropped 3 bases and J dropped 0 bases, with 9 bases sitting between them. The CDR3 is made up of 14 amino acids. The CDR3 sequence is CASSQLGSSYEQYF. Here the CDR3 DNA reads TGTGCCAGCAGCCAGTTAGGCAGCTCCTACGAGCAGTACTTC.